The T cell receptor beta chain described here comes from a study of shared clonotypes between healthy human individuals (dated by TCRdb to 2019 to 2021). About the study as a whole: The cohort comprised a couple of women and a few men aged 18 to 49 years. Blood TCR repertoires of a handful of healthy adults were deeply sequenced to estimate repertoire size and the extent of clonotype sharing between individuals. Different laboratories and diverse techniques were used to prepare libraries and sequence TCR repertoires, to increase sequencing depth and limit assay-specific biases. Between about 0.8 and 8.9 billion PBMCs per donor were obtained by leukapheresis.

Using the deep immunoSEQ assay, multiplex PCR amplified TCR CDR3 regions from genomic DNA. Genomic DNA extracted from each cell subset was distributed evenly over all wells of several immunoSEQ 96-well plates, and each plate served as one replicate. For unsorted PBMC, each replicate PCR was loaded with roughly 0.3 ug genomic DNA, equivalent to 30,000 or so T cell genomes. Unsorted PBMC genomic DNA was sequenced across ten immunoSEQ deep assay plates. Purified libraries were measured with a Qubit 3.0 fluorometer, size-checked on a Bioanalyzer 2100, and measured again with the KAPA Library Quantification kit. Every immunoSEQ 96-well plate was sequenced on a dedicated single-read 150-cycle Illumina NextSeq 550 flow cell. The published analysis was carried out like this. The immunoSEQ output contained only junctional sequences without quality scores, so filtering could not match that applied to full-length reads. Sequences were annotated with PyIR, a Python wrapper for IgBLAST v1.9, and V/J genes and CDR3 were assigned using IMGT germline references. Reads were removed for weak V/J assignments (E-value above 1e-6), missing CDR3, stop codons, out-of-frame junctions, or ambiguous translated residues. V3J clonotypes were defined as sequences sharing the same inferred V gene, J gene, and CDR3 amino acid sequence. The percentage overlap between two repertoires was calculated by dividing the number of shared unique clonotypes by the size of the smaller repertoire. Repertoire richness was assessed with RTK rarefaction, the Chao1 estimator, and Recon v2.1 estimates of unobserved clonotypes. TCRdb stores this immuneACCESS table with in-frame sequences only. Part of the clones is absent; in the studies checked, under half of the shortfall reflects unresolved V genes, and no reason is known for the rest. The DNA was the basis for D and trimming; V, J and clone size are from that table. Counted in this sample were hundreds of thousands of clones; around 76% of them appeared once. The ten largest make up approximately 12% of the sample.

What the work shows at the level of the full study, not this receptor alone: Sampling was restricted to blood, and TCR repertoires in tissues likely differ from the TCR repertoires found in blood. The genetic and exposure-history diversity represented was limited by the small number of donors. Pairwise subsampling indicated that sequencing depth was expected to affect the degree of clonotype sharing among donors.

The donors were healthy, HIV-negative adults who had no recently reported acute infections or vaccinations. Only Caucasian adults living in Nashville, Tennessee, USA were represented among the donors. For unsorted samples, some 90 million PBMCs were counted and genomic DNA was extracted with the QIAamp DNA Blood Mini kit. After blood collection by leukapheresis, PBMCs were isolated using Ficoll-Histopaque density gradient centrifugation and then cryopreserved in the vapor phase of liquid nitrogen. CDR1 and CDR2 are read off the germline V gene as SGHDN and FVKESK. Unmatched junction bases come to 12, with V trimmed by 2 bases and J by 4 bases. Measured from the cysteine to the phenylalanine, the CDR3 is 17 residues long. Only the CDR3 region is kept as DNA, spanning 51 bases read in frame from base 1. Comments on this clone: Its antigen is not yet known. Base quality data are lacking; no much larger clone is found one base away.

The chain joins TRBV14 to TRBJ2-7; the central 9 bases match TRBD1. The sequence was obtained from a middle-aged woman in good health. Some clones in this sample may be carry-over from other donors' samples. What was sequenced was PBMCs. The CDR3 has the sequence CASSQLTGGKGLYEQYF. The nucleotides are TGTGCCAGCAGCCAACTTACAGGGGGCAAGGGCCTATACGAGCAGTACTTC.